The entry below gives a single T cell receptor beta chain sequence along with its context. Its antigen is currently unknown. During the collection period, no donor immune events like infections were recorded. V lost 3 bases to trimming and J lost 0 bases, with 12 bases between them. This CDR3 region has 15 residues. In germline, CDR1 is MDHEN, CDR2 SYDVKM. The data belong to a study of identifying expanded T cells in peripheral blood. Findings of the study overall: Differentially abundant clones: 0.95 to 1.5 between replicates, 16.4 at around 14 days, around 19 at four. Across healthy donors, higher total template counts meant significantly greater roughly 2-week count variance.

Assay used: immunoSEQ multiplex PCR; TCRdb lists only in-frame clones, some missing. The profile shows 70,000 to 100,000 clones, 85% to 90% of them singletons. The sequence was collected from a person aged 18 to 75 in good health. The sample taken for sequencing was blood. V gene TRBV28 combines with J gene TRBJ2-7; D gene unclear. The DNA of the CDR3 is TGTGCCAGCAGTTTTAGTCCGGCCAGCTCCTACGAGCAGTACTTC. Translating it yields CASSFSPASSYEQYF.